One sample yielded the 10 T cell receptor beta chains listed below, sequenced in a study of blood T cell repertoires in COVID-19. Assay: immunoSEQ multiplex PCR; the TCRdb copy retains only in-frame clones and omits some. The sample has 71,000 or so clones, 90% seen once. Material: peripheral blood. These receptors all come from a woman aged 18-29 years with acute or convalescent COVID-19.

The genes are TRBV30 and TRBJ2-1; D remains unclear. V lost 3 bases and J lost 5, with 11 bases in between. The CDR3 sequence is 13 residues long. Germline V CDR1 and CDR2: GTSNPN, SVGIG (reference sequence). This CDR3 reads CAWSKELNNEQFF. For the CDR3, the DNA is TGTGCCTGGAGCAAAGAACTAAACAATGAGCAGTTCTTC.

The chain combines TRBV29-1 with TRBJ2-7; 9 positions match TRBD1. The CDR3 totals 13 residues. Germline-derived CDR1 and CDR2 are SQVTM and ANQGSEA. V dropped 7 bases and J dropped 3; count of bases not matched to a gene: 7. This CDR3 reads CSAEGQGSYEQYF. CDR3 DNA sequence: TGCAGCGCGGAGGGACAGGGAAGCTACGAGCAGTACTTC.

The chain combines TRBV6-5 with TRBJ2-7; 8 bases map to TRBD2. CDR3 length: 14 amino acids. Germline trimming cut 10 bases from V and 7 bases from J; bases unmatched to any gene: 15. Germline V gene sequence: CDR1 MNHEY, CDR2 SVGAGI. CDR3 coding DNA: TGTGCCACCAGACCCGGGGGGGCACGAGATGAGCAGTACTTC. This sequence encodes CATRPGGARDEQYF.

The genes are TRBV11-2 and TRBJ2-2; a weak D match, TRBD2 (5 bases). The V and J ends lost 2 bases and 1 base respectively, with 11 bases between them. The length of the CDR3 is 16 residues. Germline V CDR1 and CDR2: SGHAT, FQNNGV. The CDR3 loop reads CASSLIGGQNTGELFF. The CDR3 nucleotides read TGTGCCAGCAGCTTAATCGGCGGGCAGAACACCGGGGAGCTGTTTTTT.

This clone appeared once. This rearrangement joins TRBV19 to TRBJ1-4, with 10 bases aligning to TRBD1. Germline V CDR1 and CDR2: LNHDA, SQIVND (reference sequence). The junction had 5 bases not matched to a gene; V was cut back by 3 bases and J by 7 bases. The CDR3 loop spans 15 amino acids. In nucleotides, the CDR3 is TGTGCCAGTAGTATTTCGGGGACAGGGGCTGAAAAACTGTTTTTT. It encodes CASSISGTGAEKLFF.

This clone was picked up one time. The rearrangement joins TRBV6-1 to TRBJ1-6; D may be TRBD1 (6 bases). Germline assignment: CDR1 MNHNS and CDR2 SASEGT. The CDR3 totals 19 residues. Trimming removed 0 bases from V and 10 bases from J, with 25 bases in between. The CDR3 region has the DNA TGTGCCAGCAGTGAAGCGCAATGGGGGCCACCTAGTACTCGCTCACCCCTCCACTTT. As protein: CASSEAQWGPPSTRSPLHF.

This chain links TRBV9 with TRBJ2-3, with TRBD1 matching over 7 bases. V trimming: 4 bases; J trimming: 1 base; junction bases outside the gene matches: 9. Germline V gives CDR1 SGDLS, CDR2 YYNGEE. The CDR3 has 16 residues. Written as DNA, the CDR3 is TGTGCCAGCAGCCCACCCCAGGGGGTCGGCACAGATACGCAGTATTTT. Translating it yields CASSPPQGVGTDTQYF.

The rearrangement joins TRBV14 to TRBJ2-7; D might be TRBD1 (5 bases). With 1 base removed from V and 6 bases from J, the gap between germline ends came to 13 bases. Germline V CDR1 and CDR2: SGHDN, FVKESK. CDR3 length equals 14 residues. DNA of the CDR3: TGTGCCAGCAGCCAAGGCGGATGGGGCTCCGAGCAGTACTTC. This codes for CASSQGGWGSEQYF.

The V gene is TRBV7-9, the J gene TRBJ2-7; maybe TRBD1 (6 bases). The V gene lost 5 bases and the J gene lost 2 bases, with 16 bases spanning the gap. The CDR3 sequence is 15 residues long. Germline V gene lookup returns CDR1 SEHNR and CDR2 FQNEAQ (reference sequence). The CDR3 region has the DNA TGTGCCAGCAGCGGTACAGGGTACCCCCCCTACGAGCAGTACTTC. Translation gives CASSGTGYPPYEQYF. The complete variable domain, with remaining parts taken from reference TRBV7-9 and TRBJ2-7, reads DTGVSQNPRHKITKRGQNVTFRCDPISEHNRLYWYRQTLGQGPEFLTYFQNEAQLEKSRLLSDRFSAERPKGSFSTLEIQRTEQGDSAMYLCASSGTGYPPYEQYFGPGTRLTVT.

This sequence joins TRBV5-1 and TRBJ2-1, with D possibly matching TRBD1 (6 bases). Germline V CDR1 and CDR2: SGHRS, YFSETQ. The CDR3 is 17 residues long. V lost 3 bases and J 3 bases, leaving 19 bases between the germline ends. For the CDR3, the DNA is TGCGCCAGCAGCTCGAATGGGGGACACTTTCTCTACAATGAGCAGTTCTTC. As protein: CASSSNGGHFLYNEQFF.